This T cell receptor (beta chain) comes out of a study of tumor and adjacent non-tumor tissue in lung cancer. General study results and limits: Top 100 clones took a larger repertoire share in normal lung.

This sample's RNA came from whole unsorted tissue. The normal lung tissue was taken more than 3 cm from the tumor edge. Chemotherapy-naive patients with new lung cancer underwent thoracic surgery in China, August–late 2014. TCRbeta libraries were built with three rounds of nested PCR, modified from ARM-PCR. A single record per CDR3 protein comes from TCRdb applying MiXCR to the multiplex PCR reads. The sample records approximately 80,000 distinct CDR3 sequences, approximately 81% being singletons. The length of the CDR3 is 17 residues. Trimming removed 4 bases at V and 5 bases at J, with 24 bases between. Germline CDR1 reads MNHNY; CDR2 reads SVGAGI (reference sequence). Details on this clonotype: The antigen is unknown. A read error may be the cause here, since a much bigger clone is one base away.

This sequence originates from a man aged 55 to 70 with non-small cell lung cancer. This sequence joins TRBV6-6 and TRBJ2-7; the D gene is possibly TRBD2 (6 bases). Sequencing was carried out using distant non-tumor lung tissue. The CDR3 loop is CASSSSGLGRGAHEQYF. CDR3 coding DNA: TGTGCCAGCAGTTCCTCGGGACTTGGCAGAGGAGCCCACGAGCAGTACTTC.